These T cell receptor beta chains were read from a single sample in a study of CD8 T cells in Susac syndrome. TCRdb re-called the immunoSEQ multiplex PCR reads through MiXCR, storing one row per CDR3 protein. The data show about 180,000 distinct CDR3 sequences, roughly 94% seen once. Sequencing was performed on CD4+ T cells from PBMCs. The receptors shown here come from a human donor with Susac syndrome. Both conserved end residues are part of each CDR3. D genes are given only for firm matches. Size is omitted from some rows. Given values are once, few, many or a class for expanded clones.

TRBV6-2/TRBV6-3	16	TRBJ2-1	-	TRBD2	TGTGCCAGCACTGATGCGGGAAGCGGGAGGACTCATGAGCAGTTCTTC	CASTDAGSGRTHEQFF
TRBV25-1	14	TRBJ2-3	-	-	TGTGCCAGCACTAAGACGGGGAGCACAGATACGCAGTATTTT	CASTKTGSTDTQYF
TRBV6-2/TRBV6-3	14	TRBJ2-1	-	-	TGTGCCATCAGGGCGGAAAAACTGGGCAATGAGCAGTTCTTC	CAIRAEKLGNEQFF
TRBV3-1	15	TRBJ1-1	-	TRBD1	TGTGCCAGCAGCTTAGGGGCAGGGGGCAACACTGAAGCTTTCTTT	CASSLGAGGNTEAFF
TRBV5-1	13	TRBJ1-1	-	-	TGCGCCAGCTACGAACAGGGCGGGGCTGAAGCTTTCTTT	CASYEQGGAEAFF
TRBV3-1	15	TRBJ1-2	-	-	TGTGCCAGCAGCCTTCCAGCCCGGGGTATAGATGGCTACACCTTC	CASSLPARGIDGYTF
TRBV2	14	TRBJ2-6	-	-	TGTGCCAGCCAAGCCAGGGCTGGGGCCAACGTCCTGACTTTC	CASQARAGANVLTF
TRBV11-2	15	TRBJ2-7	-	-	TGTGCCAGCAGCCCCCGACAGGCTACTTACGAAGAGCAGTACTTC	CASSPRQATYEEQYF
TRBV5-1	15	TRBJ1-2	-	TRBD1	TGCGCCAGCGGAGCCGGGACAGGGATAGAATATGGCTACACCTTC	CASGAGTGIEYGYTF
TRBV11-2	17	TRBJ2-7	once	TRBD2	TGTGCCAGCAGCTTCTCAGCCGCTAGCGGGGGTTCCTACGAGCAGTACTTC	CASSFSAASGGSYEQYF
TRBV15	14	TRBJ1-2	-	TRBD1	TGTGCCACTTCGAGGGGGCAGGAATACTATGGCTACACCTTC	CATSRGQEYYGYTF
TRBV6-1	13	TRBJ2-3	-	-	TGTGCCAGCAGGACCCAGAGCACAGATACGCAGTATTTT	CASRTQSTDTQYF
TRBV20-1	14	TRBJ2-7	-	-	TGCAGTGCCTGGGACGGAGGCGTGCCCTACGAGCAGTACTTC	CSAWDGGVPYEQYF
TRBV4-2	16	TRBJ2-7	-	-	TGTGCCAGCAGCCAAGTAGTGTGGCGGGATAAATACGAGCAGTACTTC	CASSQVVWRDKYEQYF
TRBV28	19	TRBJ2-1	-	-	TGTGCCAGCAGTTTAAGGGGGTCAATAGCGGTATCAACGTTCAATGAGCAGTTCTTC	CASSLRGSIAVSTFNEQFF
TRBV6-5	13	TRBJ1-2	-	-	TGTGCCAGCAACCCCGTGAGGGGGGAAGGCTACACCTTC	CASNPVRGEGYTF
TRBV12-3/TRBV12-4	16	TRBJ2-1	-	TRBD1	TGTGCCAGCAGTTTACAGACTGGGACAGGGAGCAATGAGCAGTTCTTC	CASSLQTGTGSNEQFF
TRBV7-8	12	TRBJ1-2	-	-	TGTGCCAGCAGCTTACCAGGGGATGGCTACACCTTC	CASSLPGDGYTF
TRBV4-1	23	TRBJ1-6	-	TRBD1	TGCGCCAGCAGCCAAGATCGGCTACAGGGGGCCCACTGGGGATCACTTTATAATTCACCCCTCCACTTT	CASSQDRLQGAHWGSLYNSPLHF
TRBV11-2	15	TRBJ2-1	-	TRBD2	TGTGCCAGCAGCTTAGTCCTAGCGGGAGCAGGAGAGCAGTTCTTC	CASSLVLAGAGEQFF
TRBV19	13	TRBJ2-5	few	-	TGTGCCAGTAGTAGGACAGCTCAAGAGACCCAGTACTTC	CASSRTAQETQYF
TRBV18	13	TRBJ1-5	-	-	TGTGCCAGCAATGGACAGACCAATCAGCCCCAGCATTTT	CASNGQTNQPQHF
TRBV20-1	15	TRBJ2-3	-	-	TGCAGTGCTCCTCCGGGACACAGAAACACAGATACGCAGTATTTT	CSAPPGHRNTDTQYF
TRBV2	13	TRBJ2-3	-	-	TGTGCCAGTCGGTCAGTGGGTGGGGATACGCAGTATTTT	CASRSVGGDTQYF
TRBV4-2	15	TRBJ2-3	-	TRBD2	TGTGCCAGCAGCCTCTTAGCGGGAGGGGTGGATACGCAGTATTTT	CASSLLAGGVDTQYF
TRBV7-2	15	TRBJ2-3	-	-	TGTGCCAGCAGCTACTCCGGGACCGCCGGTGATACGCAGTATTTT	CASSYSGTAGDTQYF
TRBV2	15	TRBJ1-4	-	-	TGTGCCAGCAGTGAAGAGGGAAGGACTAATGAAAAACTGTTTTTT	CASSEEGRTNEKLFF
TRBV9	14	TRBJ2-3	-	TRBD2	TGTGCCAGCAGCGGAAGCGGGGGCACAGATACGCAGTATTTT	CASSGSGGTDTQYF
TRBV30	16	TRBJ1-1	-	TRBD1	TGTGCCTGGAGTCACCCGGGACAGATTCGGGGCACTGAAGCTTTCTTT	CAWSHPGQIRGTEAFF
TRBV29-1	14	TRBJ2-2	-	-	TGCAGTCAAACCGGGACACTCAACACCGGGGAGCTGTTTTTT	CSQTGTLNTGELFF
TRBV18	13	TRBJ2-1	few	TRBD1	TGTGCCAGCTCGCTGGACAGGGGAAATGAGCAGTTCTTC	CASSLDRGNEQFF
TRBV29-1	13	TRBJ2-1	-	-	TGCAGCGTTGGGACACTCGGCCTTGGTGAGCAGTTCTTC	CSVGTLGLGEQFF
TRBV5-4	17	TRBJ2-3	-	TRBD2	TGTGCCAGCAGCCCGGCTAGCGGGAGGGGGCAGCCAGATACGCAGTATTTT	CASSPASGRGQPDTQYF
TRBV20-1	13	TRBJ1-4	-	TRBD1	TGCAGTGCCCAGAAGGGGGCAGAGGAAAAACTGTTTTTT	CSAQKGAEEKLFF
TRBV3-1	13	TRBJ2-5	-	-	TGTGCCAGCGCCTTCCTAGGTATTGAGACCCAGTACTTC	CASAFLGIETQYF
TRBV6-2/TRBV6-3	17	TRBJ2-3	once	TRBD2	TGTGCCTCCCACGAGACCGGGCCGAGCGGGAGTACAGATACGCAGTATTTT	CASHETGPSGSTDTQYF
TRBV3-1	15	TRBJ2-5	-	-	TGTGCCAGCAGGGGCAGGGGATTAGTAGCAGAGACCCAGTACTTC	CASRGRGLVAETQYF
TRBV6-2/TRBV6-3	19	TRBJ2-4	-	-	TGTGCCAGCAGTTACCTTCCCAGGGCCTCTCCTCTAGCCAAAAACATTCAGTACTTC	CASSYLPRASPLAKNIQYF
TRBV20-1	13	TRBJ2-7	-	TRBD2	TGCAGTGCTCCGACTAGCGGGAGTCACGAGCAGTACTTC	CSAPTSGSHEQYF
TRBV28	14	TRBJ1-1	once	-	TGTGCCAGCAGTTTAGGGGCCCGAACGACTGAAGCTTTCTTT	CASSLGARTTEAFF
TRBV12-3/TRBV12-4	12	TRBJ2-2	-	-	TGTGCCAGCAGGACAGGTTTAGGGGAGCTGTTTTTT	CASRTGLGELFF
TRBV21-1	14	TRBJ1-5	-	-	TGTGCCAGCGGCCACGGACAGCTCAATCAGCCCCAGCATTTT	CASGHGQLNQPQHF
TRBV5-4	15	TRBJ1-2	-	TRBD1	TGTGCCAGCAGCTGGACACAGGGGGCTGACTATGGCTACACCTTC	CASSWTQGADYGYTF
TRBV20-1	18	TRBJ1-2	-	-	TGCAGTGCTAGAGATAGTGCCTCTAGAAGGGGCTTAAACTATGGCTACACCTTC	CSARDSASRRGLNYGYTF
TRBV30	14	TRBJ1-2	-	-	TGTGCCTGGAGGCCCCTGGGGGGCGACTATGGCTACACCTTC	CAWRPLGGDYGYTF